The 26 T cell receptor beta chains in this list originate from one sample, sequenced in a study of cytomegalovirus exposure and HLA in healthy donors. PCR primers comprised 60 Vbeta and 13 Jbeta primers. Clones were read by immunoSEQ multiplex PCR, and TCRdb kept only the in-frame ones, dropping some. This sample's clone table lists 130,000 or so clones. Input material: PBMCs. Receptor source: a woman aged 40-49 years in good health and CMV-seronegative.

The chain recombines TRBV5-4 with TRBJ2-1; D possibly corresponds to TRBD2 (7 bases). Trimming stripped 4 bases from V and 8 bases from J, with 16 bases between. Germline lookup yields CDR1 SGHNT and CDR2 YYREEE (reference sequence). The CDR3 length is 14 residues. This chain's CDR3 is CASSQGRGLYEQFF. In DNA form, the CDR3 reads TGTGCCAGCAGCCAGGGGCGGGGGTTATATGAGCAGTTCTTC.

The CDR3 bases are TGTGCCAGCAGCCAAGATCAAAGCGGGGGGTCCAATGAGCAGTTCTTC. It yields the protein CASSQDQSGGSNEQFF. The chain recombines TRBV4-2 with TRBJ2-1; 9 nucleotides match TRBD2. J gave up 6 bases and V 0 bases, and 6 bases lay outside the gene matches. The CDR3 sequence is 16 residues long. Germline loops: CDR1 LGHNA, CDR2 YNFKEQ.

The rearrangement joins TRBV4-3 to TRBJ2-7; D perhaps matches TRBD2 (6 bases). V shed 3 bases and J shed 2 bases, with 14 bases lying between them. CDR1 and CDR2 from the germline V gene are LGHNA and YSLEER. The CDR3 covers 15 residues. CDR3 in amino acids: CASSQVGGSTYEQYF. The CDR3 DNA sequence: TGCGCCAGCAGCCAGGTGGGGGGTTCCACCTACGAGCAGTACTTC.

In regard to this clone: Sequence at one end of the junction differs from germline and may be a read error. This chain links TRBV7-9 with TRBJ2-2, with D perhaps TRBD1 (5 bases). The CDR3 sequence is 15 residues long. Germline V gene lookup returns CDR1 SEHNR and CDR2 FQNEAQ (reference sequence). The CDR3 DNA reads TGTGCCAGCAGGTTAGGGGCCCAAAACACCGGGGAGCTGTTTTTT. This sequence encodes CASRLGAQNTGELFF.

The chain has TRBV9 and TRBJ1-6; D gene unclear. Per germline, CDR1 SGDLS and CDR2 YYNGEE. This CDR3 is built from 15 residues. V lost 0 bases to trimming and J lost 8 bases, with 12 bases between them. CDR3 amino acids: CASSVDPKADSPLHF. CDR3 bases: TGTGCCAGCAGCGTAGATCCCAAGGCGGATTCACCCCTCCACTTT.

The chain has TRBV5-4 and TRBJ2-1; a possible D gene is TRBD1 (5 bases). The CDR3 runs to 14 residues. Germline V gene data show CDR1 as SGHNT and CDR2 as YYREEE (reference sequence). Trimming pared 1 base from V and 8 bases from J, leaving 13 bases between. CDR3 sequence (DNA): TGTGCCAGCAGCTTGCAGGGTCCCTTCGATGAGCAGTTCTTC. This codes for CASSLQGPFDEQFF.

This chain joins TRBV18 and TRBJ2-2; no firm D call. This CDR3 is built from 14 residues. V lost 3 bases to trimming and J lost 4 bases, with 9 bases between them. Per germline, CDR1 KGHSH and CDR2 LQKENI. CDR3 nucleotide sequence: TGTGCCAGCTCACCCAGACATACCACCGGGGAGCTGTTTTTT. Its translation is CASSPRHTTGELFF. Full variable domain (outside the CDR3, taken from reference TRBV18 and TRBJ2-2): NAGVMQNPRHLVRRRGQEARLRCSPMKGHSHVYWYRQLPEEGLKFMVYLQKENIIDESGMPKERFSAEFPKEGPSILRIQQVVRGDSAAYFCASSPRHTTGELFFGEGSRLTVL.

Points on this clone: This CDR3 is also generated by other DNA sequences in the sample. The genes are TRBV10-3 and TRBJ1-1, with 8 bases lining up with TRBD1. Germline V lookup: CDR1 ENHRY, CDR2 SYGVKD. CDR3 length: 14 residues. V lost 6 bases, J lost 4 bases, and 7 bases stayed unmatched. The CDR3 protein is CAIRPGGLGTEAFF. The CDR3 region has the DNA TGTGCCATCAGGCCAGGGGGCTTGGGCACTGAAGCTTTCTTT.

The CDR3 spells CASSPGGNNEKLFF. Written as DNA, the CDR3 is TGTGCCAGCAGCCCAGGGGGAAATAATGAAAAACTGTTTTTT. V gene TRBV7-2 combines with J gene TRBJ1-4; 7 bases agree with TRBD1. This CDR3 region has 14 residues. V was pared by 5 bases and J by 4 bases, with 4 bases of the junction left unmatched. Germline values: CDR1 SGHTA, CDR2 FQGNSA.

The chain has TRBV25-1 and TRBJ1-6; no reliable D call. V was pared by 5 bases and J by 7 bases, with 12 bases between. This CDR3 region has 14 residues. CDR1 and CDR2 from the germline V gene are MGHDK and SYGVNS. As DNA, the CDR3 is TGTGCCAGCAGTAAACCCCTGGGCAATTCACCCCTCCACTTT. It yields the protein CASSKPLGNSPLHF.

This chain uses TRBV19 with TRBJ1-3; D is unresolved. V lost 7 bases and J 2 bases, leaving 18 bases between the germline ends. CDR1 is LNHDA, CDR2 SQIVND, per germline (reference sequence). The CDR3 spans 16 residues. CDR3 DNA: TGTGCCAGTACCGACTTACGACTTAATGCTGGAAACACCATATATTTT. Encoded protein: CASTDLRLNAGNTIYF.

V gene TRBV27 combines with J gene TRBJ1-1; the D is unclear. The CDR3 spans 15 residues. CDR1 is MNHEY and CDR2 is SMNVEV in the germline V gene (reference sequence). V was clipped by 3 bases and J by 4 bases, with 15 bases between them. In DNA form, the CDR3 reads TGTGCCAGCAGTTTGAGGCCACGGCTCGGCACTGAAGCTTTCTTT. Its translation is CASSLRPRLGTEAFF.

The rearrangement uses TRBV28 and TRBJ1-4; no definite D call. The CDR3 has 18 amino acids. V dropped 7 bases and J dropped 7 bases, with 28 bases sitting between them. CDR1 MDHEN and CDR2 SYDVKM come from the germline V gene. The chain's CDR3 is CASKNFGGLFGLGEKLFF. CDR3 nucleotide sequence: TGTGCCAGCAAAAATTTCGGAGGGCTCTTCGGGTTGGGTGAAAAACTGTTTTTT.

This rearrangement joins TRBV11-2 to TRBJ2-5, with D possibly matching TRBD2 (6 bases). Germline V gene sequence: CDR1 SGHAT, CDR2 FQNNGV. This CDR3 comprises 15 residues. V was cut by 1 base and J by 2 bases, with 11 bases left in between. The CDR3 region has the DNA TGTGCCAGCAGCTTAGTCTACGGGGGTCAAGAGACCCAGTACTTC. This sequence encodes CASSLVYGGQETQYF.

The rearrangement uses TRBV25-1 and TRBJ1-5; 9 bases agree with TRBD1. Germline V lookup: CDR1 MGHDK, CDR2 SYGVNS. V lost 2 bases, J lost 4 bases, and 3 bases stayed unmatched. CDR3 size: 15 residues. Here the CDR3 reads CASSEVGQGNQPQHF. The CDR3 DNA reads TGTGCCAGCAGTGAAGTTGGACAGGGGAATCAGCCCCAGCATTTT.

The chain couples TRBV27 to TRBJ1-5; 10 positions match TRBD1. Germline V CDR1 and CDR2: MNHEY, SMNVEV (reference sequence). The CDR3 length is 20 residues. Trimming at V came to 8 bases and at J to 2 bases, leaving 21 bases not matched to a gene. CDR3 loop: CASPGPYRDRGPRGNQPQHF. DNA for the CDR3: TGTGCCAGCCCCGGACCCTACCGGGACAGGGGCCCTAGGGGCAATCAGCCCCAGCATTTT.

The CDR3 loop is CASRSGGDTGELFF. Written as DNA, the CDR3 is TGCGCCAGCAGGTCGGGAGGGGACACCGGGGAGCTGTTTTTT. The chain is built from TRBV5-1 and TRBJ2-2, with 8 nucleotides matching TRBD2. The CDR3 length is 14 residues. J was trimmed by 3 bases and V by 5 bases; bases with no gene match: 3. CDR1 and CDR2 from the germline V gene are SGHRS and YFSETQ.

The chain uses TRBV28 and TRBJ2-7, with 7 bases that match TRBD2. The ends lost 10 bases at V and 6 bases at J; junction bases unmatched: 15. From germline, CDR1 is MDHEN and CDR2 SYDVKM. The CDR3 has 14 residues. The chain's CDR3 is CATGALGEGSEQYV. In nucleotides, the CDR3 is TGTGCCACCGGAGCCCTGGGGGAGGGGAGCGAGCAGTACGTC.

The chain combines TRBV29-1 with TRBJ1-4, with 8 positions matching TRBD1. The junction had 11 bases not matched to a gene; V was cut back by 2 bases and J by 6 bases. The CDR3 runs to 16 residues. CDR1 and CDR2 (germline): SQVTM, ANQGSEA. This CDR3 reads CSVEIGQGAQDEKLFF. In DNA, the CDR3 is TGCAGCGTTGAAATCGGACAGGGAGCGCAGGATGAAAAACTGTTTTTT.

CDR3 nucleotide sequence: TGTGCCAGTAGTAGGCGGGGGCCCTACGAGCAGTACTTC. This codes for CASSRRGPYEQYF. The chain links TRBV19 to TRBJ2-7; D is possibly TRBD2 (7 bases). This CDR3 is 13 amino acids long. The germline CDR1 and CDR2 sequences are LNHDA and SQIVND (reference sequence). The V gene lost 4 bases and the J gene lost 2 bases, with 9 bases spanning the gap.

Here the CDR3 reads CASARTANYGYTF. In DNA form, the CDR3 reads TGCGCCAGCGCCCGGACAGCTAACTATGGCTACACCTTC. The chain recombines TRBV4-1 with TRBJ1-2, with D perhaps matching TRBD1 (6 bases). Germline-derived CDR1 and CDR2 are MGHRA and YSYEKL. Between the trimmed V and J ends, which lost 8 bases and 0 bases, there was a span of 10 bases. This CDR3 has 13 residues.

The CDR3 coding sequence is TGTGCCAGCAGCCAAGTGAGGGGGCTTACTGAAGCTTTCTTT. It translates to CASSQVRGLTEAFF. The rearrangement uses TRBV4-2 and TRBJ1-1; 7 nucleotides agree with TRBD1. V lost 1 base to trimming and J lost 5 bases; unmatched junction nucleotides: 4. This CDR3 is 14 amino acids long. The V gene's germline CDR1 is LGHNA and CDR2 YNFKEQ.

The chain is built from TRBV6-1 and TRBJ2-2; 8 bases are a match to TRBD1. The V gene's germline CDR1 is MNHNS and CDR2 SASEGT. This CDR3 contains 14 residues. V lost 10 bases and J lost 4; bases outside the gene matches: 8. CDR3 in DNA: TGTGCCACCGACAGGGGATACTCCACCGGGGAGCTGTTTTTT. Translated: CATDRGYSTGELFF.

The chain links TRBV28 to TRBJ1-1; no firm D call. This CDR3 has 13 residues. V shed 3 bases and J shed 7 bases, with 12 bases lying between them. Per the germline V gene, CDR1 is MDHEN and CDR2 is SYDVKM. CDR3: CASSFTARNEAFF. Here the CDR3 DNA reads TGTGCCAGCAGTTTCACAGCCCGAAATGAAGCTTTCTTT.

The rearrangement uses TRBV7-3 and TRBJ2-7; tentatively, D is TRBD2 (6 bases). Germline CDR1 is SGHTA and CDR2 is FQGTGA. V gave up 2 bases and J gave up 4 bases, with 18 bases separating them. The CDR3 totals 16 residues. DNA for the CDR3: TGTGCCAGCAGCTTATGGAAGGAGGGAGTCCCATACGAGCAGTACTTC. This encodes CASSLWKEGVPYEQYF. Full variable domain (rest looked up from reference TRBV7-3 and TRBJ2-7): GAGVSQTPSNKVTEKGKYVELRCDPISGHTALYWYRQSLGQGPEFLIYFQGTGAADDSGLPNDRFFAVRPEGSVSTLKIQRTERGDSAVYLCASSLWKEGVPYEQYFGPGTRLTVT.

The rearrangement links TRBV7-9 to TRBJ2-1, with 11 bases matching TRBD1. Germline CDR1 SEHNR, CDR2 FQNEAQ (reference sequence). The junction had 6 bases not matched to a gene; V was cut back by 4 bases and J by 7 bases. The CDR3 covers 15 residues. The CDR3 DNA sequence: TGTGCCAGCAGCTCGGACAGGGGGCGGGGGAATGAGCAGTTCTTC. Translation: CASSSDRGRGNEQFF.